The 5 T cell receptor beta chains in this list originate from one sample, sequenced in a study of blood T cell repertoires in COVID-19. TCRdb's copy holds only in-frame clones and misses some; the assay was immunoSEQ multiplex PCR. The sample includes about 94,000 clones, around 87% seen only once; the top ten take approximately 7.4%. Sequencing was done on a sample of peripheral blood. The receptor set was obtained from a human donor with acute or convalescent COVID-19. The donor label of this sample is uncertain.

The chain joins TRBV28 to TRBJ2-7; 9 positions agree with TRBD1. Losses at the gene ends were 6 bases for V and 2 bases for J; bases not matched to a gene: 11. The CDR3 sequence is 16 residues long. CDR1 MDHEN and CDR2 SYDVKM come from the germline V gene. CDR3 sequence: CASRDLPGQGTYEQYF. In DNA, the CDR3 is TGTGCCAGCAGGGACCTACCGGGACAGGGAACCTACGAGCAGTACTTC. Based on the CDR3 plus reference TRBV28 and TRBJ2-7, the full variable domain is DVKVTQSSRYLVKRTGEKVFLECVQDMDHENMFWYRQDPGLGLRLIYFSYDVKMKEKGDIPEGYSVSREKKERFSLILESASTNQTSMYLCASRDLPGQGTYEQYFGPGTRLTVT.

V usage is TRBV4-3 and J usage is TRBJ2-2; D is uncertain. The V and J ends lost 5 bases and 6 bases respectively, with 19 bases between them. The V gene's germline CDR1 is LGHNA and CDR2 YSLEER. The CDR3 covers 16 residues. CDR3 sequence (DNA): TGCGCCAGCAGCGCGCGGCCGGGTCCCCCGGCCGGGGAGCTGTTTTTT. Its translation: CASSARPGPPAGELFF.

CDR3: CASSQVLSGGRGETQYF. The CDR3 DNA follows: TGTGCCAGCAGCCAAGTTCTCAGCGGGGGGAGAGGAGAGACCCAGTACTTC. The chain combines TRBV3-1 (or the pseudogene TRBV3-2) with TRBJ2-5; TRBD2 matches 9 bases. The CDR3 runs 17 residues. Germline values: CDR1 LGHDT, CDR2 YNNKEL (reference sequence). V lost 1 base to trimming and J lost 4 bases; unmatched junction nucleotides: 10.

CDR3: CASSSSRDSLLNSPLHF. The CDR3 DNA sequence: TGTGCCAGCAGCTCGTCCCGGGACAGTCTGCTTAATTCACCCCTCCACTTT. The rearrangement joins TRBV7-8 to TRBJ1-6; 7 positions agree with TRBD1. V was clipped by 4 bases and J by 6 bases; unmatched bases: 12. The germline CDR1 and CDR2 sequences are SGHVS and FQNEAQ. This CDR3 is 17 amino acids long.

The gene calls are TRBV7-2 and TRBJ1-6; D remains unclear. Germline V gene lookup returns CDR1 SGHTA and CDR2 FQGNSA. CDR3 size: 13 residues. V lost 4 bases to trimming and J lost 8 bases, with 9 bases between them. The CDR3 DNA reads TGTGCCAGCAGCTCCGCTAACTATTCACCCCTCCACTTT. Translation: CASSSANYSPLHF.